This T cell receptor (beta chain) stems from a study of T cell responses to AZD1222 COVID-19 vaccine. The table came from immunoSEQ multiplex PCR; TCRdb's copy has only in-frame clones and leaves some out. This sample yields around 100,000 clones, of which around nine tenths are seen a single time; around 15% belongs to the top ten. The CDR3 covers 16 residues. Germline CDR1 reads SGHRS; CDR2 reads YFSETQ. Trimming pared 0 bases from V and 1 base from J, leaving 13 bases between. V gene TRBV5-1 combines with J gene TRBJ1-1; D is ambiguous. This TCR derives from an adult in good health. The sample was peripheral blood, taken on day 0 of AZD1222 vaccination. Here the CDR3 reads CASSLAPTWENTEAFF. The CDR3, as DNA: TGCGCCAGCAGCTTGGCCCCGACCTGGGAGAACACTGAAGCTTTCTTT.